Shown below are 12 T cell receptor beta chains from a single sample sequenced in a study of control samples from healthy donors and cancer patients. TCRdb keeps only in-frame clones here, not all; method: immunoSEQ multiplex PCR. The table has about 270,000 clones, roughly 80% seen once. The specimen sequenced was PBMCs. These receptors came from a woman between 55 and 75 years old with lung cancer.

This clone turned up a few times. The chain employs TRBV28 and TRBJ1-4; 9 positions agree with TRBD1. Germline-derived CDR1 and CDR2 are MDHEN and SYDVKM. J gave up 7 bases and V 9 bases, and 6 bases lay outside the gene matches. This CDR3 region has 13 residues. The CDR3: CASYRGPGEKLFF. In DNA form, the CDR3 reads TGTGCCAGTTACAGGGGGCCCGGTGAAAAACTGTTTTTT.

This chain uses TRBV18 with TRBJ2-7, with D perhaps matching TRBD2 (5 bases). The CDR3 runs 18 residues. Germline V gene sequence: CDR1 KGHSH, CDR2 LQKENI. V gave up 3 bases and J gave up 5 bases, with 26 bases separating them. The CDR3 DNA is TGTGCCAGCTCACCCCTGTATACTCAGGTGGGAGTAGGGCACGAGCAGTACTTC. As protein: CASSPLYTQVGVGHEQYF.

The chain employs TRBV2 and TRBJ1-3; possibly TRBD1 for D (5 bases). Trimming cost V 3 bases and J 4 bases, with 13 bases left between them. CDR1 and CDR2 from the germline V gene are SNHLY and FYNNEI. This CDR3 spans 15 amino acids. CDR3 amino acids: CASSESGVSGNTIYF. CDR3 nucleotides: TGTGCCAGCAGTGAGTCGGGGGTTTCGGGAAACACCATATATTTT. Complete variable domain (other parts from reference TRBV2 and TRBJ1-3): EPEVTQTPSHQVTQMGQEVILRCVPISNHLYFYWYRQILGQKVEFLVSFYNNEISEKSEIFDDQFSVERPDGSNFTLKIRSTKLEDSAMYFCASSESGVSGNTIYFGEGSWLTVV.

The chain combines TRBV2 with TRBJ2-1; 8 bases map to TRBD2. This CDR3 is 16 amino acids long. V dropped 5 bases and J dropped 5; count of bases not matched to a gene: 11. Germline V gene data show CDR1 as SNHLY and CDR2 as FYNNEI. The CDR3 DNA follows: TGTGCCAGCAGTAACGGACTAGCCCGAATTAACAATGAGCAGTTCTTC. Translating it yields CASSNGLARINNEQFF.

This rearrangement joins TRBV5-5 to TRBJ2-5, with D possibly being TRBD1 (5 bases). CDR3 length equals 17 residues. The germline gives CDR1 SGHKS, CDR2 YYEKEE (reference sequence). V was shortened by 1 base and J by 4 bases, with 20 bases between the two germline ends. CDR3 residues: CASSLRYLDTGRETQYF. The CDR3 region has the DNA TGTGCCAGCAGCTTGCGTTATCTGGACACCGGGCGAGAGACCCAGTACTTC.

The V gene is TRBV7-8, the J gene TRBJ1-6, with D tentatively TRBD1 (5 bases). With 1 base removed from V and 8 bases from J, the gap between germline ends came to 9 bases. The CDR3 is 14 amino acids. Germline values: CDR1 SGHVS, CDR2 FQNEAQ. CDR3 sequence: CASSLEGRYSPLHF. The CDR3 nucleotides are TGTGCCAGCAGCTTAGAGGGGAGATATTCACCCCTCCACTTT.

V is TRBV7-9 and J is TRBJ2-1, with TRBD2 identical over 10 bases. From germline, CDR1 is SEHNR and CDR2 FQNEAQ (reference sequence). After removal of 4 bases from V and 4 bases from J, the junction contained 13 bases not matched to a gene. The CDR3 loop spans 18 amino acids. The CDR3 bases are TGTGCCAGCAGCTCCTATCCCTGGACTAGCGGAAATTACAATGAGCAGTTCTTC. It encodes CASSSYPWTSGNYNEQFF. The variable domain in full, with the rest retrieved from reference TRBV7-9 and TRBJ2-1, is DTGVSQNPRHKITKRGQNVTFRCDPISEHNRLYWYRQTLGQGPEFLTYFQNEAQLEKSRLLSDRFSAERPKGSFSTLEIQRTEQGDSAMYLCASSSYPWTSGNYNEQFFGPGTRLTVL.

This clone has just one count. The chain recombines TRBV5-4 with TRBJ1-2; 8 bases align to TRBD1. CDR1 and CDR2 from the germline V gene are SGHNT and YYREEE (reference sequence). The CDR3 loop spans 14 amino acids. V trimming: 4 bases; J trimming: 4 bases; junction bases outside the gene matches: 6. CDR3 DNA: TGTGCCAGCAGCCCGACAGGGGCGGTCTATGGCTACACCTTC. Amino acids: CASSPTGAVYGYTF.

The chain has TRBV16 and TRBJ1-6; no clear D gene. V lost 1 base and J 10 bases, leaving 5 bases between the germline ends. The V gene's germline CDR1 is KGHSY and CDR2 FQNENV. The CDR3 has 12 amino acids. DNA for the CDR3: TGTGCCAGCAGCCAATTAAAATCACCCCTCCACTTT. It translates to CASSQLKSPLHF.

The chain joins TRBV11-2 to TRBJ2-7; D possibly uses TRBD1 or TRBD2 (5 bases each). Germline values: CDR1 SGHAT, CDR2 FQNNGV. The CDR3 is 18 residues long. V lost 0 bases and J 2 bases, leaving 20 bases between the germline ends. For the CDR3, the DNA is TGTGCCAGCAGCTTAGATCCGGGCCTTCGGGACCTAACCTACGAGCAGTACTTC. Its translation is CASSLDPGLRDLTYEQYF.

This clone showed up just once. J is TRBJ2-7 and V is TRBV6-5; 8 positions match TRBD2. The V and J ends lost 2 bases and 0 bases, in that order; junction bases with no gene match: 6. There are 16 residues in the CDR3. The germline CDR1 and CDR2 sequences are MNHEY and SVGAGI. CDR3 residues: CASSYGASGPSYEQYF. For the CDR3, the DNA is TGTGCCAGCAGTTACGGTGCTAGCGGGCCCTCCTACGAGCAGTACTTC.

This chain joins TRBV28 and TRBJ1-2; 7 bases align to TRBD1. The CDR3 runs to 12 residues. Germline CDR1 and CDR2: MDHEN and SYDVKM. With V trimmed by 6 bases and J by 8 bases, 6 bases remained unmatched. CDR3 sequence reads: CASSLTGRGYTF. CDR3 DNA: TGTGCCAGCAGCCTGACAGGGCGAGGCTACACCTTC.